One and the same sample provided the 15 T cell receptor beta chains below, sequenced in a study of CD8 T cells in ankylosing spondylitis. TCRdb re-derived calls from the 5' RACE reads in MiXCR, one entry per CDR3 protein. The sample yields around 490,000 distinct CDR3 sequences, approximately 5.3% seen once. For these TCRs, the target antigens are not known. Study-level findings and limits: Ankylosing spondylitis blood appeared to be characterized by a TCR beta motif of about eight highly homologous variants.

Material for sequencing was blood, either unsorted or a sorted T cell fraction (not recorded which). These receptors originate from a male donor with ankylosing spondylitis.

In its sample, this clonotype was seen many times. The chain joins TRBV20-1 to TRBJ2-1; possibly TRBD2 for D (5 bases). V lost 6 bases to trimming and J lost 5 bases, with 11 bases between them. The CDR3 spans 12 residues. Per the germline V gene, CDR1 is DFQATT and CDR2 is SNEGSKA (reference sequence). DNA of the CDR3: TGCAGTGCGGCAGCGGACCACAATGAGCAGTTCTTC. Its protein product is CSAAADHNEQFF.

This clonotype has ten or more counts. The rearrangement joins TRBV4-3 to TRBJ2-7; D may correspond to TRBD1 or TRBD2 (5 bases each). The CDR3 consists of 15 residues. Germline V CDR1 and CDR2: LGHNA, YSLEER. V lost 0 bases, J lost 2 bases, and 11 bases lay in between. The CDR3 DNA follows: TGCGCCAGCAGCCAAGATCGAGGGGTTACCTACGAGCAGTACTTC. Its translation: CASSQDRGVTYEQYF.

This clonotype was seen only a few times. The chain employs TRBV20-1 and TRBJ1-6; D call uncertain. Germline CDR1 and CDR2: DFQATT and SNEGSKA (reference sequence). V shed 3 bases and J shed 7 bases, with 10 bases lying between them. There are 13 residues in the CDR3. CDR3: CSASQRFNSPLHF. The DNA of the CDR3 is TGCAGTGCTAGTCAACGGTTCAATTCACCCCTCCACTTT.

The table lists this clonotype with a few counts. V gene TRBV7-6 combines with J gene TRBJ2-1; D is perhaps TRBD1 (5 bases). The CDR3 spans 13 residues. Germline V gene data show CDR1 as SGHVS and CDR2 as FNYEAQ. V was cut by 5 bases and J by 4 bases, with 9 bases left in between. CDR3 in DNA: TGTGCCAGCAGCCATCGACAGTACAATGAGCAGTTCTTC. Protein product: CASSHRQYNEQFF.

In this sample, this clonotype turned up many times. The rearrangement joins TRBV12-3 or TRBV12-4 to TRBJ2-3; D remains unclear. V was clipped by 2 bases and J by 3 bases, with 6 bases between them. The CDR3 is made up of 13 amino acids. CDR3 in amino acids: CASSLLATDTQYF. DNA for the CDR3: TGTGCCAGCAGTTTACTGGCGACAGATACGCAGTATTTT.

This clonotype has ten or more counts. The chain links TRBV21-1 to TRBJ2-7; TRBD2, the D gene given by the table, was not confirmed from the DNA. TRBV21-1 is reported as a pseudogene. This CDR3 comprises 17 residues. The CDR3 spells CASSKAGGAGGSYEQYF. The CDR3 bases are TGTGCCAGCAGCAAAGCGGGGGGAGCGGGGGGATCCTACGAGCAGTACTTC.

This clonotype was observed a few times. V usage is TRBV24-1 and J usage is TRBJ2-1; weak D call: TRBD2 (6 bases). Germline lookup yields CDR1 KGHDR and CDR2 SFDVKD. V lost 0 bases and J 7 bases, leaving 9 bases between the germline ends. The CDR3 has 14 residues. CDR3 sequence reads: CATSDLHSGNEQFF. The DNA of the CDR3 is TGTGCCACCAGTGATTTGCATAGCGGTAATGAGCAGTTCTTC.

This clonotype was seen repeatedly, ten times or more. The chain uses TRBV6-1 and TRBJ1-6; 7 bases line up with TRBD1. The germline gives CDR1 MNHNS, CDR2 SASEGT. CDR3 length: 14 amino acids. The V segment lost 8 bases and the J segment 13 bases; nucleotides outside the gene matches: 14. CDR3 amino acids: CASALSRGLGPLHF. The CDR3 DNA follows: TGTGCCAGCGCCCTTTCAAGGGGGCTGGGGCCCCTCCACTTT.

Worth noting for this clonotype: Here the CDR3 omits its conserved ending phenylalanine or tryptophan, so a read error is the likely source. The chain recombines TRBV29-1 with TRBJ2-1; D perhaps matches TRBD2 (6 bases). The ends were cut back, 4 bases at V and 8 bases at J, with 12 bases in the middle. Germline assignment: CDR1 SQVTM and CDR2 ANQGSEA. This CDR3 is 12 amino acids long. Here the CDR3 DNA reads TGCAGCGTTGCCAGGGAGGAGGATGAGCAGTTCTTG. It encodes CSVAREEDEQFL.

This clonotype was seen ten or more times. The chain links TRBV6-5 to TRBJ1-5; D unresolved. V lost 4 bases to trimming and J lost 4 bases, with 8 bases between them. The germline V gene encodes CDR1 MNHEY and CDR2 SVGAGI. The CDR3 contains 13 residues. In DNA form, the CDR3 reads TGTGCCAGCAGTTGGGGAGGGAATCAGCCCCAGCATTTT. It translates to CASSWGGNQPQHF.

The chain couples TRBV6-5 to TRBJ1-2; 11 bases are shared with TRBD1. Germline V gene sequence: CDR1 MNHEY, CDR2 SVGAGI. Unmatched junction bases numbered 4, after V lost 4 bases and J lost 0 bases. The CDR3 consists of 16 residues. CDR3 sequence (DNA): TGTGCCAGCAGTTTGGACAGGGGGCCCTCTAACTATGGCTACACCTTC. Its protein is CASSLDRGPSNYGYTF.

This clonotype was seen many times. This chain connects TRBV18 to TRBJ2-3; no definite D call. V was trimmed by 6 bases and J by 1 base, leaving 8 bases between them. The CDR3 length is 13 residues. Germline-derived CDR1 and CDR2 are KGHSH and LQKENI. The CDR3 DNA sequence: TGTGCCAGCTCGGCCCGGGGCACAGATACGCAGTATTTT. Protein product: CASSARGTDTQYF. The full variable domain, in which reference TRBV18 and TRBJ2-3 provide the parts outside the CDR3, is NAGVMQNPRHLVRRRGQEARLRCSPMKGHSHVYWYRQLPEEGLKFMVYLQKENIIDESGMPKERFSAEFPKEGPSILRIQQVVRGDSAAYFCASSARGTDTQYFGPGTRLTVL.

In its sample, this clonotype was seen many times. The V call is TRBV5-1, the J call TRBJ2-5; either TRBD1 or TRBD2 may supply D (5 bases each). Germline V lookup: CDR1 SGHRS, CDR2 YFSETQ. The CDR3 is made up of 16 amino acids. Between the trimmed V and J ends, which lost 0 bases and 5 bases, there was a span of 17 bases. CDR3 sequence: CASSLVVAPRQETQYF. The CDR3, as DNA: TGCGCCAGCAGCTTGGTGGTAGCGCCTAGACAGGAGACCCAGTACTTC.

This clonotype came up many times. The CDR3 spells CATSRVRQSYGYTF. DNA for the CDR3: TGTGCCACCAGCAGAGTAAGACAGAGCTATGGCTACACCTTC. The chain couples TRBV15 to TRBJ1-2, with D possibly being TRBD1 (5 bases). Germline V gives CDR1 LNHNV, CDR2 YYDKDF (reference sequence). This CDR3 contains 14 residues. V was shortened by 1 base and J by 4 bases, with 10 bases between the two germline ends. Full variable domain (remainder filled in from reference TRBV15 and TRBJ1-2): DAMVIQNPRYQVTQFGKPVTLSCSQTLNHNVMYWYQQKSSQAPKLLFHYYDKDFNNEADTPDNFQSRRPNTSFCFLDIRSPGLGDTAMYLCATSRVRQSYGYTFGSGTRLTVV.

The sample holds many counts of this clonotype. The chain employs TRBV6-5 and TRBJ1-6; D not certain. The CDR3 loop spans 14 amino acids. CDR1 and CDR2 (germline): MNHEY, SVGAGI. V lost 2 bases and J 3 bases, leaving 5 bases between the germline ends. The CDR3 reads CASSYGSYNSPLHF. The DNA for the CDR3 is TGTGCCAGCAGTTACGGTAGCTATAATTCACCCCTCCACTTT.